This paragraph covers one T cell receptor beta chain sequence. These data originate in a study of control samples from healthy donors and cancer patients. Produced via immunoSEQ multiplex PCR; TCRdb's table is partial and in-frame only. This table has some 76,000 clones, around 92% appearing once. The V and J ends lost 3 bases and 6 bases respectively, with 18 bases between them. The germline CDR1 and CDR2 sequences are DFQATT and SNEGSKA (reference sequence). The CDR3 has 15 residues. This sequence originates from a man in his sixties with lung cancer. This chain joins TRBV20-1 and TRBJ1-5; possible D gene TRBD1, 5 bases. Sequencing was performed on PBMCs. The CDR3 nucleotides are TGCAGTGCTAGTCCCCGGGGACCATTTTTTCAGCCCCAGCATTTT. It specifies CSASPRGPFFQPQHF.